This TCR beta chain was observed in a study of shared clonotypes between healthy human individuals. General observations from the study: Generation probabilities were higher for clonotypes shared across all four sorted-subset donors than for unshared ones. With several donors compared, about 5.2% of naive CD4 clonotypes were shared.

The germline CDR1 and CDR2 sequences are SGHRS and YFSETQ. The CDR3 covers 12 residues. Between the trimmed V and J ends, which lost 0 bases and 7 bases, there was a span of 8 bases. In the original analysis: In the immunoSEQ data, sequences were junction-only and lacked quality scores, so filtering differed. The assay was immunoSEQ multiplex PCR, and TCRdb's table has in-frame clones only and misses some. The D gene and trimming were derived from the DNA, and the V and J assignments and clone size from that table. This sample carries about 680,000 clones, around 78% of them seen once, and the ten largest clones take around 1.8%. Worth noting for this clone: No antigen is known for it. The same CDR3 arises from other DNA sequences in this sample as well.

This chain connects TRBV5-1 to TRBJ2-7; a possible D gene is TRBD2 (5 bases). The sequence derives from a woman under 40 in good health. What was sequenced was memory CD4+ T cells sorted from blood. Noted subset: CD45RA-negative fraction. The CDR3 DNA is TGCGCCAGCAGCTTGGGACTACGGGAGCAGTACTTC. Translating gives CASSLGLREQYF. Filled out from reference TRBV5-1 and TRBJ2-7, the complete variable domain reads KAGVTQTPRYLIKTRGQQVTLSCSPISGHRSVSWYQQTPGQGLQFLFEYFSETQRNKGNFPGRFSGRQFSNSRSEMNVSTLELGDSALYLCASSLGLREQYFGPGTRLTVT.